The 3 T cell receptor beta chains given below trace back to one sample, sequenced in a study of OX40 agonist ivuxolimab in advanced cancers. Repertoires were generated with immunoSEQ multiplex PCR, while TCRdb's copy carries only in-frame clones and drops some. The sample has about 47,000 clones, around 84% seen once; the top ten hold around 25%. The material sequenced was CD4+ or CD8+ T cells sorted from blood, taken in a trial of the OX40 agonist ivuxolimab. These receptors were collected from an adult with an advanced solid tumor such as melanoma, head and neck, liver or kidney cancer.

This sequence joins TRBV10-2 and TRBJ2-7, with a possible D match to TRBD1 (5 bases). Between the trimmed V and J ends, which lost 6 bases and 7 bases, there was a span of 19 bases. The CDR3 is 14 residues long. Per the germline V gene, CDR1 is WSHSY and CDR2 is SAAADI. The DNA for the CDR3 is TGCGCCAGCAGCTTACAGGAATTCAACGTAGAGCAGTACTTC. This translates into CASSLQEFNVEQYF.

The rearrangement links TRBV27 to TRBJ1-5; tentatively, D is TRBD1 (6 bases). Trimming pared 7 bases from V and 4 bases from J, leaving 11 bases between. CDR3 length equals 13 residues. CDR1 is MNHEY, CDR2 SMNVEV, per germline (reference sequence). The CDR3 DNA is TGTGCCAGCAAGTTACAGGGTAATCAGCCCCAGCATTTT. Amino acid sequence: CASKLQGNQPQHF.

The genes are TRBV7-4 and TRBJ2-6; D ambiguous. CDR1 is SGHVT, CDR2 SQSDAQ, per germline. Between the trimmed V and J ends, which lost 4 bases and 5 bases, there was a span of 15 bases. The CDR3 runs 16 residues. CDR3 DNA: TGTGCCAGCAGCTGCAGCTCACAAAGTCGGGCCAACGTCCTGACTTTC. Translated, it gives CASSCSSQSRANVLTF.